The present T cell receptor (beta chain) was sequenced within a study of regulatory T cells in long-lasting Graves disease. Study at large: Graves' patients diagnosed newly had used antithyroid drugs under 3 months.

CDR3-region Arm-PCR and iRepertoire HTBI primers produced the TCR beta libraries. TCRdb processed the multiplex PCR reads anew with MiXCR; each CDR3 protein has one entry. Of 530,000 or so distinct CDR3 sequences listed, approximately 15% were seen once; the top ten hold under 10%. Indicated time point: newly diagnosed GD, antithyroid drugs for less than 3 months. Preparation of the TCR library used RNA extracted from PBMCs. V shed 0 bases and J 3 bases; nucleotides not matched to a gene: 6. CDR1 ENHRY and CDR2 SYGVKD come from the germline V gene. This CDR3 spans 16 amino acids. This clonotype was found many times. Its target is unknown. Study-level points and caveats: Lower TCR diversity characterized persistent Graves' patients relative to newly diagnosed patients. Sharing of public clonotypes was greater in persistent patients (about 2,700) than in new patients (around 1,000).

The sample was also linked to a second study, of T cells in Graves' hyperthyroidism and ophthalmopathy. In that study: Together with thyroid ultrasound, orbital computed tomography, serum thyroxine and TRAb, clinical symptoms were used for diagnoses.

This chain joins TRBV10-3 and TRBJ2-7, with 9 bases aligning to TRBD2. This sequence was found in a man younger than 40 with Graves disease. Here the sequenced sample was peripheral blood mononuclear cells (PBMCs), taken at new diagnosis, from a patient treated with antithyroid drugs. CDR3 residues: CAISESAGGGGYEQYF. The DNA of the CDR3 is TGTGCCATCAGTGAGTCTGCGGGAGGGGGGGGCTACGAGCAGTACTTC.